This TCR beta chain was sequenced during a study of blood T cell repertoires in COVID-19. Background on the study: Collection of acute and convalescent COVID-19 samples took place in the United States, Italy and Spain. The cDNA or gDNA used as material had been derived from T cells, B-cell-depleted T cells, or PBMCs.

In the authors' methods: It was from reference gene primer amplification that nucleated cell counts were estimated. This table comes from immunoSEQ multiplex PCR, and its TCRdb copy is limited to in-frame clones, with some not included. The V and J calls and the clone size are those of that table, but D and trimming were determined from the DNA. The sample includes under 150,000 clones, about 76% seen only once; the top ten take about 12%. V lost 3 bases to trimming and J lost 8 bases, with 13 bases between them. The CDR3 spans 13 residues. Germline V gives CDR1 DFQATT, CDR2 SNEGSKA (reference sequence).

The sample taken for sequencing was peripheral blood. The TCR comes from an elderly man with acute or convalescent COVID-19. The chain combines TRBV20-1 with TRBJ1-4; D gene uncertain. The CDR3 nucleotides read TGCAGTGCTAGTCGAGGTCATGCCGAAAAACTGTTTTTT. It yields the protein CSASRGHAEKLFF.